This entry describes one TCR beta chain. The target of this receptor is not known. Nothing much larger sits one base from this clone, and base qualities are not available. This entry is derived from a study of cytomegalovirus exposure and HLA in healthy donors (dated by TCRdb to the late 2010s). For the study in its entirety: An earlier analysis of 587 of the donors reported around 280 Gb of sequence data and around 120 million unique TCR beta sequences obtained from roughly 180 million T cells. An early release covering over 500 HLA-typed donors comprised 300 to 350 gigabases of sequencing data and about 90 million unique TCR sequences. Of the roughly 400 genotyped donors, about 80% fell in the genetic ancestry cluster associated with self-reported Caucasian donors. The study aimed to test whether signatures of past pathogen exposure could be identified by cataloging public T cell receptors. Using immunosequencing, the study profiled T cell repertoires from approximately 700 subjects and related those repertoires to cytomegalovirus serostatus. A separate validation cohort of roughly 110 different subjects was used in addition to the approximately 670-subject first cohort. To predict cytomegalovirus infection status, the study combined high-throughput TCR immunosequencing, statistical association of individual TCRs with disease status, and machine learning. A later analysis re-examined previously published TCR beta repertoires from just over 650 donors and added high-resolution HLA genotyping to investigate patterns of TCR occurrence. The later analysis used no new phenotypic data to find candidate immune exposures, relying instead on TCR beta sequences and their occurrence across donors. An earlier analysis of around 580 of the donors used high-throughput TCR beta sequencing to judge whether each TCR beta V gene segment behaved as functional or pseudogenic. Alongside the repertoire data, information on donor age, sex, ethnicity and CMV serostatus was compiled. A later genetic analysis took genome-wide SNP genotypes for about three fifths of the 666 donors and used that subset as a discovery cohort. Every repertoire in the discovery cohort had been generated on one and the same sequencing platform. HLA typing included class I and class II loci at four-digit resolution. The number of donors typed differed by locus, with about 620-630 for A, B, C, DRB1 and DQB1, around 500 for DQA1, 600 to 610 for DPA1, and over 400 for DPB1. Roughly 5 DR-DQ haplotypes were treated as single units for association and clustering because of strong linkage in the cohort. On average, 235,054 unique TCR beta nucleotide sequences were sequenced per donor among about 400 genotyped donors of the cohort, with roughly 18% of those sequences being non-productive. Beyond this particular receptor, the publication reports: Roughly uniform sequencing depth across donors was assumed in presence/absence analyses, although this assumption may not hold. The sequencing pipeline was judged likely to have produced a cluster of highly shared sequence variants as a technical artifact. Because some donors lacked HLA typing at each locus, the association tests relied only on the typed subset. In this cohort, only TCR beta chains were sequenced, and detectable features were limited by the absence of alpha or paired-chain data. When HLA alleles, especially DR and DQ, strongly co-occurred, TCR associations were difficult to assign to individual alleles. A later analysis reported that several top co-occurrence clusters appeared linked to parvovirus B19, influenza, CMV and Epstein-Barr virus. In vitro tests confirmed that three of the cytomegalovirus-associated TCR beta chains recognize cytomegalovirus antigens. In both the original and validation cohorts, the classifier was reported to diagnose cytomegalovirus status with high specificity and sensitivity. Linkage disequilibrium might explain the correlated functional status among segregating V segments, but an unknown experimental factor could not be excluded. A later analysis found that most CMV-associated TCR beta chains appeared HLA-restricted, with HLA associations seemingly driven largely by CMV exposure. In a later analysis, the rate of TCR association differed among HLA loci, with DRB1 alleles having the most associated TCRs and HLA-C alleles having the fewest. In a later analysis, HLA-associated TCR beta chains showed more clonal expansion and lower generation probabilities than non-associated chains that were equally common. At a false discovery rate of 0.05, a later analysis linked 16,951 TCR beta sequences to specific HLA alleles. The study gave a list of 150 to 200 TCR beta chains associated with cytomegalovirus. An earlier analysis of approximately 600 of the donors showed that most TCR beta V segments appeared in productive rearrangements either about 87% or about 30% of the time, which broadly matched IMGT annotations. A further reported finding was that TCR beta sequences accurately predicted the HLA-A and HLA-B alleles for most subjects in the first cohort. In a later genetic analysis, a missense DCLRE1C variant was associated with V-gene and J-gene trimming of TCR beta chains, and the association was replicated in an independent cohort. Because counts were too low, roughly 17 rarely observed V segments, including chromosome 9 orphons, were left out of the earlier analysis of over 550 of the donors. The authors suggested that the approach could potentially be generalized to other disease states and immunological phenotypes. In a later genetic analysis, fewer N-insertions in productive TCRs were reported among donors in an Asian-associated ancestry cluster than the roughly 700-donor mean. Because the 87-base-pair reads could not distinguish some IMGT-functional V segments, including TRBV6-2 and TRBV6-3, those segments were excluded. For the cohort, immune exposure information was limited to CMV serostatus. While some public TCRs were present in many individuals, most TCR sequences turned up only very rarely across donors.

Library prep was done by the immunoSEQ multiplex PCR assay. The multiplex PCR relied on a mix of 60 forward primers for TCR Vbeta segments and 13 reverse primers for TCR Jbeta segments. A multiplex PCR assay on genomic DNA amplified the CDR3 region of rearranged TCR beta genes. The amplified TCR beta libraries were sequenced on the Illumina HiSeq System as 87-base-pair reads. The study's processing was this. Across the 600 to 700 repertoires, a later analysis counted 80 million or so unique TCR beta chains, some 11 million of which were shared by at least two donors. To remove PCR and sequencing errors, raw reads were error-corrected and collapsed into unique sequences using a nearest-neighbor algorithm that merged closely related sequences. To assign V, D and J gene segments, CDR3 sequences were aligned to IMGT reference sequences. Each retained sequence needed at least a six-nucleotide match to both a V gene segment and a J gene segment. Rearrangements were called productive when the CDR3 lacked stop codons and stayed in frame with V and J; all others were non-productive. CDR3 was defined by IMGT convention, running from the second conserved V-encoded cysteine to the conserved J-encoded phenylalanine. The earlier analysis of about 560 of the donors excluded any sequence lacking an unambiguous match to a single V gene segment. An earlier analysis of 587 of the donors called V segments functional above 56.7% productive rearrangements and segregating when the between-donor standard deviation exceeded 5%. A statistical classification framework was built for diagnosing cytomegalovirus status from the catalog of TCR beta chain sequences. In a later analysis, TCR nucleotide sequences were compared against IMGT/GENE-DB human TR gene sequences so that V and J genes could be assigned. In a later analysis, CDR3 sequences and most-parsimonious VDJ recombination scenarios were assigned using the TCRdist pipeline. A later analysis defined each TCR beta chain by its CDR3 amino acid sequence plus V-gene family, and excluded reads lacking a unique V-gene family. In a later analysis, a few hundred highly shared, low-generation-probability nucleotide sequences were removed to address suspected cross-contamination and a sequencing artifact. In a later analysis, a clonal expansion index for each public chain was calculated from normalized within-repertoire ranks of inferred template counts. A later analysis computed generation probabilities with a VDJ recombination model fitted to out-of-frame rearrangements, and checked the results against IGoR. Hypergeometric tests were used in a later analysis to score TCR-TCR, TCR-HLA and TCR-CMV co-occurrence, with a repertoire-size bias correction applied to the TCR pairs. False discovery rates were estimated in a later analysis by permuting HLA or CMV assignments 20 times. In a later analysis, co-occurring TCRs were grouped using DBSCAN, with TCRdist sequence similarity added in when clustering inside HLA-allele-positive subsets. For co-occurrence clustering, repertoires with fewer than 30,000 or more than 120,000 public chains were excluded, along with 4 to 6 repertoires with anomalous nucleotide sharing. TCRdb limited this immuneACCESS table to in-frame rearrangements with V and J called. A share of clones is missing; checked studies link under half to unresolved V genes, and the rest is unexplained. The V and J calls and the clone size are those of that table, but D and trimming were determined from the DNA. The sample records 200,000 to 250,000 clones, over 75% of which are singletons. The ten largest clones add up to less than 0.6% of the sample.

The cohort consisted of more than 650 healthy bone marrow donors. At the time of sampling, all cohort members were nominally healthy, though unrecorded immune exposures were likely present. The donor tested CMV seronegative and was one of the 352 seronegative cohort members. Each donor provided a peripheral blood sample, and peripheral blood mononuclear cells were used for TCR beta sequencing. Genomic DNA was extracted from the blood cell samples with the Qiagen DNeasy Blood Extraction Kit. Including cysteine and phenylalanine, the CDR3 has 16 amino acids. Just CDR3 DNA is preserved here, 48 bases in frame from base 1. CDR1 and CDR2 (SGHRS, YFSETQ) derive from the germline V gene. Trimming at the junction amounts to 0 bases on V and 1 base on J, and the germline ends lie 13 bases apart.

The chain couples TRBV5-1 to TRBJ2-5; perhaps TRBD2 is the D gene, with 6 bases matching. The TCR sequence derives from a boy aged 5-17 years in good health and CMV-seronegative. What was sequenced was PBMCs. In nucleotide form, the sequence is TGCGCCAGCAGCTTGGGGACTATTAGGGGCCAAGAGACCCAGTACTTC. Its translation is CASSLGTIRGQETQYF.